The T cell receptor beta chain described here comes from a study of TIL therapy for anti-PD-1-resistant metastatic lung cancer. About the study: Half of patients were current or former smokers.

About this clone itself: Its antigen is still unknown.

Time point in this sample: pre-treatment sample, taken before nivolumab and TIL therapy. Study-wide findings and caveats: TIL clonotype persistence in blood showed no apparent association with response.

The libraries were made with immunoSEQ v3. Produced via immunoSEQ multiplex PCR; TCRdb's table is partial and in-frame only. This table holds 45,000 to 60,000 clones, roughly 85% found once. V was clipped by 2 bases and J by 4 bases, with 13 bases between them. The CDR3 sequence is 14 residues long. Germline V gives CDR1 SGHRS, CDR2 YFSETQ. The receptor's source is a woman between 30 and 80 years old with non-small cell lung cancer. This specimen consisted of blood, obtained at baseline. The genes are TRBV5-1 and TRBJ2-7; possibly TRBD1 for D (6 bases). In nucleotides, the CDR3 is TGCGCCAGCAGCTTTTCCAGGGGTTTGTACGAGCAGTACTTC. Its protein is CASSFSRGLYEQYF.